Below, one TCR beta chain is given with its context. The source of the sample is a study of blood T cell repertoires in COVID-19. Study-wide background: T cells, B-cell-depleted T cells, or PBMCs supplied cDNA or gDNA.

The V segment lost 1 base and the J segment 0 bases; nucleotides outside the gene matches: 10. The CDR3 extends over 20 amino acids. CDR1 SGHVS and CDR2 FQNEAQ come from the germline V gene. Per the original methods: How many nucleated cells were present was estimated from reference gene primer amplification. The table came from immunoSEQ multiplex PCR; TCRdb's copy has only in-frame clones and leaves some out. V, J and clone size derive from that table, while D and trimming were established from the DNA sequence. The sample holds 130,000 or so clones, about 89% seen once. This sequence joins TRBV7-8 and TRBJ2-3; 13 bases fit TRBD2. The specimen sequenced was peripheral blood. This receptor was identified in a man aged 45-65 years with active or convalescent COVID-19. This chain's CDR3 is CASSLGRTSGSQRSTDTQYF. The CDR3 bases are TGTGCCAGCAGCTTAGGGCGGACTAGCGGGAGTCAGCGTAGCACAGATACGCAGTATTTT.